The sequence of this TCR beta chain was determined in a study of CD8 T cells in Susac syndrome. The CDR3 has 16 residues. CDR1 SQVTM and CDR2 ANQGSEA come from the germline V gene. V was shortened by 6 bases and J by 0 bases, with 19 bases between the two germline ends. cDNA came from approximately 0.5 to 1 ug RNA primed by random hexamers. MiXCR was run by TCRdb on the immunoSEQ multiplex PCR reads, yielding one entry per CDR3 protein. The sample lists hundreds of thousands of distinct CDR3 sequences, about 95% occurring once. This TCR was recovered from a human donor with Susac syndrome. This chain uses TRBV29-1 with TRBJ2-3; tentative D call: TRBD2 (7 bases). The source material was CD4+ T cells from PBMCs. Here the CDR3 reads CSVLGGLAASTDTQYF. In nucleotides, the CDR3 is TGCAGCGTCTTGGGGGGCCTAGCGGCGAGCACAGATACGCAGTATTTT.